This T cell receptor (beta chain) was sequenced during a study of T cells in Graves' hyperthyroidism and ophthalmopathy. Findings and limits, study-wide: Ophthalmopathy stood apart from stable hyperthyroidism in a 13 V-J model.

CDR1 is WSHSY, CDR2 SAAADI, per germline. The CDR3 runs 14 residues. Trimming took off 4 bases at V and 2 bases at J, with 12 bases between the two ends. As regards this clonotype: Its antigen is as yet unknown.

Authors of the study amplified TCR beta CDR3 regions from RNA transcripts. Using the HTBI primer set, a first-round RT-PCR was run on the TCR CDR3. TCRdb reanalysed the multiplex PCR reads using MiXCR and keeps one entry per CDR3 protein. The table has about 100,000 distinct CDR3 sequences, about 16% seen once. Stable Graves' hyperthyroidism meant no ophthalmopathy progression within 18 months. Among the patients, aged 18 to 65, hyperthyroidism was newly diagnosed and had lasted under 2 months. The PBMCs were sourced from fresh peripheral blood (about 9.7 ml). The receptor was isolated from a woman aged 50 to 60 with Graves' hyperthyroidism. This chain links TRBV10-2 with TRBJ2-7, with a tentative D call TRBD1 (6 bases). The sample taken for sequencing was blood. CDR3 amino acids: CASSVLGQPYEQYF. The CDR3 DNA sequence: TGCGCCAGCAGTGTCCTCGGACAGCCCTACGAGCAGTACTTC.